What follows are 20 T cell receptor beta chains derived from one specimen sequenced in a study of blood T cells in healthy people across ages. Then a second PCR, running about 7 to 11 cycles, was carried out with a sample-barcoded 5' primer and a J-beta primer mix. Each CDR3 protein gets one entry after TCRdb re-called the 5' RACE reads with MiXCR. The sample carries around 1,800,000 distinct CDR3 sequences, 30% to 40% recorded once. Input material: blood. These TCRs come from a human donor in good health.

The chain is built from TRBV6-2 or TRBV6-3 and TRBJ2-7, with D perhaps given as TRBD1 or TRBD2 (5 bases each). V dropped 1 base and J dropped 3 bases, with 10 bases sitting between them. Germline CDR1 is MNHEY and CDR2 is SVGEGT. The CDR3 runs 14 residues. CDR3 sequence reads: CASSYWDGVYEQYF. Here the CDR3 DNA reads TGTGCCAGCAGTTACTGGGACGGGGTCTACGAGCAGTACTTC.

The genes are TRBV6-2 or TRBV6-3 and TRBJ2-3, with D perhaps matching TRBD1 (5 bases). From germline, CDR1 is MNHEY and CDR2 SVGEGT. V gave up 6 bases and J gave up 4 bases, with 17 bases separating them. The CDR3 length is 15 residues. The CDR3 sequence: CASSSRQSRPDTQYF. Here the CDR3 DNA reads TGTGCCAGCAGCTCCCGACAGTCTCGCCCAGATACGCAGTATTTT.

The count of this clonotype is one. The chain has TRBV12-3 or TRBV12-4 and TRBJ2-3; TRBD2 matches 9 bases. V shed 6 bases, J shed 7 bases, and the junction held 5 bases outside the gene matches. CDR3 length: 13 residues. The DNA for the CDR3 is TGTGCCAGCAGATCGAGCGGGGGGTATACGCAGTATTTT. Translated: CASRSSGGYTQYF.

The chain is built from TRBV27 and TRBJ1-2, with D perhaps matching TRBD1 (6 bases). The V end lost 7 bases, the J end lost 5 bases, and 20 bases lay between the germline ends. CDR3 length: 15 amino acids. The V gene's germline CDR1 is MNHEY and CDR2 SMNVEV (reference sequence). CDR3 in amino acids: CASTPKGGFSYGYTF. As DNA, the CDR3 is TGTGCCAGCACTCCGAAGGGGGGCTTTAGTTATGGCTACACCTTC.

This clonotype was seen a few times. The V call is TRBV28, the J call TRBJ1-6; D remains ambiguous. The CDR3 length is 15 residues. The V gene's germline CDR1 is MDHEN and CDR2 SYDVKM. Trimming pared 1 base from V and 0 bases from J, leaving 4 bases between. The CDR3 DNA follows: TGTGCCAGCAGTTTATCTCTCTCCTATAATTCACCCCTCCACTTT. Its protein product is CASSLSLSYNSPLHF.

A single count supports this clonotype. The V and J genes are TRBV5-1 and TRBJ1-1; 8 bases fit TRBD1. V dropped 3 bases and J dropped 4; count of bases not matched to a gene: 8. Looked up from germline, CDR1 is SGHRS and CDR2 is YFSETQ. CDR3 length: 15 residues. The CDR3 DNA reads TGCGCCAGCAGCTGGGCACAGGGGGGAACCACTGAAGCTTTCTTT. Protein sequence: CASSWAQGGTTEAFF.

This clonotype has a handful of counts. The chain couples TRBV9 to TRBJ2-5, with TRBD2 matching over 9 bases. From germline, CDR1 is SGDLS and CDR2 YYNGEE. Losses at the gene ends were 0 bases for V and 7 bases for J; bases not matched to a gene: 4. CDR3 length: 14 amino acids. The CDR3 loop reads CASSVEDSGRTQYF. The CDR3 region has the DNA TGTGCCAGCAGCGTAGAAGATAGCGGGAGGACCCAGTACTTC.

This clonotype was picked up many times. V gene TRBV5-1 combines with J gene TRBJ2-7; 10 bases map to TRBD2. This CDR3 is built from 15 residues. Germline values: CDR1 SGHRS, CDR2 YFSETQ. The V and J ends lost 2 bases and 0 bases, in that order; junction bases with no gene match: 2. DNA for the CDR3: TGCGCCAGCAGCTTCCTAGCGGGGGTCTCCTACGAGCAGTACTTC. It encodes CASSFLAGVSYEQYF.

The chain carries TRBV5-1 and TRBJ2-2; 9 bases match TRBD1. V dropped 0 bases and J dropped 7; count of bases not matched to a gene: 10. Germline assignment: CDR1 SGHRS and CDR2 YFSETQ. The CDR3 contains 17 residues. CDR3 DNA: TGCGCCAGCAGCTTGGACGGGACAGGGATGAAGGTCGGGGAGCTGTTTTTT. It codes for CASSLDGTGMKVGELFF.

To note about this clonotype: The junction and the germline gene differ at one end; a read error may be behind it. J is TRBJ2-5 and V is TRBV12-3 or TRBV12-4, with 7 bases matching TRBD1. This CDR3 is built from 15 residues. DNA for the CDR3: TGTGCCAGCAGTTTAGGACAGGGCCAACAAGAGTCCCAGTACTTC. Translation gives CASSLGQGQQESQYF.

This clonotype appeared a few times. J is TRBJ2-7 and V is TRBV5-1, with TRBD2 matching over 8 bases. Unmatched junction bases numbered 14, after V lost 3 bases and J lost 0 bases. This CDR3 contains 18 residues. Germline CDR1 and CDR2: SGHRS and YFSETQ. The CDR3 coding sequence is TGCGCCAGCAGCTGGGGTTTACTCGCGGGGGGATACTCCTACGAGCAGTACTTC. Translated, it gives CASSWGLLAGGYSYEQYF.

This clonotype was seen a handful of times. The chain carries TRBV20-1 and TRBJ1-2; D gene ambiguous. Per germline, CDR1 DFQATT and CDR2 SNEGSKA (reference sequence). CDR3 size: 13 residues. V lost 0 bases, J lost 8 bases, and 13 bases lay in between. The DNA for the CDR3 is TGCAGTGCTAGAGAGATCGGTTGGCTCGGCTACACCTTC. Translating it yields CSAREIGWLGYTF.

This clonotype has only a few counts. The CDR3 loop reads CATSYGGGETQYF. The CDR3 DNA follows: TGTGCCACCAGCTACGGAGGGGGGGAGACCCAGTACTTC. The chain is built from TRBV15 and TRBJ2-5, with D perhaps TRBD1 or TRBD2 (6 bases each). The length of the CDR3 is 13 residues. The germline V and J ends were trimmed by 5 bases and 5 bases, with 12 bases remaining between them. CDR1 and CDR2 from the germline V gene are LNHNV and YYDKDF (reference sequence). Supplemented by reference TRBV15 and TRBJ2-5, the full variable domain reads DAMVIQNPRYQVTQFGKPVTLSCSQTLNHNVMYWYQQKSSQAPKLLFHYYDKDFNNEADTPDNFQSRRPNTSFCFLDIRSPGLGDTAMYLCATSYGGGETQYFGPGTRLLVL.

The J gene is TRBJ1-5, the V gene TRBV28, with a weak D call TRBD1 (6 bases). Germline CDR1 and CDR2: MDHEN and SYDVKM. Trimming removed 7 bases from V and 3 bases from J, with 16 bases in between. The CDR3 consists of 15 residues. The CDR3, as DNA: TGTGCCAGCACCACCCCGACAGGAGACAATCAGCCCCAGCATTTT. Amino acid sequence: CASTTPTGDNQPQHF.

Here the CDR3 reads CASSAGTAANEQFF. The CDR3 DNA reads TGTGCCAGCAGTGCCGGGACAGCCGCTAATGAGCAGTTCTTC. The rearrangement links TRBV12-3 or TRBV12-4 to TRBJ2-1; 7 nucleotides line up with TRBD1. The CDR3 is 14 amino acids. Losses at the gene ends were 5 bases for V and 7 bases for J; bases not matched to a gene: 8.

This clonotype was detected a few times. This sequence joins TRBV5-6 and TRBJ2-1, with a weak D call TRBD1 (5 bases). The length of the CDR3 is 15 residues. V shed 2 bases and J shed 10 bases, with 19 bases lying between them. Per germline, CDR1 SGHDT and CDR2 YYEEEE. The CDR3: CASSLTPQGVHEQFF. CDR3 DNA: TGTGCCAGCAGCTTAACTCCCCAGGGTGTACACGAGCAGTTCTTC.

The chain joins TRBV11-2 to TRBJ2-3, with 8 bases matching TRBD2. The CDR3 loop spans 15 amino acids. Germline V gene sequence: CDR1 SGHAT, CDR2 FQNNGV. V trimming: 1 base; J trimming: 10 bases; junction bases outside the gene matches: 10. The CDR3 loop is CASSLGTSTLIPQYF. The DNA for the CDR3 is TGTGCCAGCAGCTTAGGGACTAGCACGTTGATTCCGCAGTATTTT.

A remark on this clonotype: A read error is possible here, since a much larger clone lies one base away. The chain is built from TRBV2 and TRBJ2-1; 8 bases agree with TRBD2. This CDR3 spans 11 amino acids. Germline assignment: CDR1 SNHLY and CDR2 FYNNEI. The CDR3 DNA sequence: TGTGCCAGCAGACTAGCGGATGAGCGGTTCTTC. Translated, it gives CASRLADERFF.

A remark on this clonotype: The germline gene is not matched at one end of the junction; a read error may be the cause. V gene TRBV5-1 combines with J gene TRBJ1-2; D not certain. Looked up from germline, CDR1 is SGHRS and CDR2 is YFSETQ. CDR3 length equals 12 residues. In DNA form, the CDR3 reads TGCGCCAGCAGCTTGGACAGCTATGGCTGCACCTTC. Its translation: CASSLDSYGCTF.

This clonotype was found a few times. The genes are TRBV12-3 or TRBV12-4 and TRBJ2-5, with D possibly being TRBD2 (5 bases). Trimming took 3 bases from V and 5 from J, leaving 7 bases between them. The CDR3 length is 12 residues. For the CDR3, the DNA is TGTGCCAGCAGTTTGAGGACTGAGACCCAGTACTTC. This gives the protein CASSLRTETQYF.